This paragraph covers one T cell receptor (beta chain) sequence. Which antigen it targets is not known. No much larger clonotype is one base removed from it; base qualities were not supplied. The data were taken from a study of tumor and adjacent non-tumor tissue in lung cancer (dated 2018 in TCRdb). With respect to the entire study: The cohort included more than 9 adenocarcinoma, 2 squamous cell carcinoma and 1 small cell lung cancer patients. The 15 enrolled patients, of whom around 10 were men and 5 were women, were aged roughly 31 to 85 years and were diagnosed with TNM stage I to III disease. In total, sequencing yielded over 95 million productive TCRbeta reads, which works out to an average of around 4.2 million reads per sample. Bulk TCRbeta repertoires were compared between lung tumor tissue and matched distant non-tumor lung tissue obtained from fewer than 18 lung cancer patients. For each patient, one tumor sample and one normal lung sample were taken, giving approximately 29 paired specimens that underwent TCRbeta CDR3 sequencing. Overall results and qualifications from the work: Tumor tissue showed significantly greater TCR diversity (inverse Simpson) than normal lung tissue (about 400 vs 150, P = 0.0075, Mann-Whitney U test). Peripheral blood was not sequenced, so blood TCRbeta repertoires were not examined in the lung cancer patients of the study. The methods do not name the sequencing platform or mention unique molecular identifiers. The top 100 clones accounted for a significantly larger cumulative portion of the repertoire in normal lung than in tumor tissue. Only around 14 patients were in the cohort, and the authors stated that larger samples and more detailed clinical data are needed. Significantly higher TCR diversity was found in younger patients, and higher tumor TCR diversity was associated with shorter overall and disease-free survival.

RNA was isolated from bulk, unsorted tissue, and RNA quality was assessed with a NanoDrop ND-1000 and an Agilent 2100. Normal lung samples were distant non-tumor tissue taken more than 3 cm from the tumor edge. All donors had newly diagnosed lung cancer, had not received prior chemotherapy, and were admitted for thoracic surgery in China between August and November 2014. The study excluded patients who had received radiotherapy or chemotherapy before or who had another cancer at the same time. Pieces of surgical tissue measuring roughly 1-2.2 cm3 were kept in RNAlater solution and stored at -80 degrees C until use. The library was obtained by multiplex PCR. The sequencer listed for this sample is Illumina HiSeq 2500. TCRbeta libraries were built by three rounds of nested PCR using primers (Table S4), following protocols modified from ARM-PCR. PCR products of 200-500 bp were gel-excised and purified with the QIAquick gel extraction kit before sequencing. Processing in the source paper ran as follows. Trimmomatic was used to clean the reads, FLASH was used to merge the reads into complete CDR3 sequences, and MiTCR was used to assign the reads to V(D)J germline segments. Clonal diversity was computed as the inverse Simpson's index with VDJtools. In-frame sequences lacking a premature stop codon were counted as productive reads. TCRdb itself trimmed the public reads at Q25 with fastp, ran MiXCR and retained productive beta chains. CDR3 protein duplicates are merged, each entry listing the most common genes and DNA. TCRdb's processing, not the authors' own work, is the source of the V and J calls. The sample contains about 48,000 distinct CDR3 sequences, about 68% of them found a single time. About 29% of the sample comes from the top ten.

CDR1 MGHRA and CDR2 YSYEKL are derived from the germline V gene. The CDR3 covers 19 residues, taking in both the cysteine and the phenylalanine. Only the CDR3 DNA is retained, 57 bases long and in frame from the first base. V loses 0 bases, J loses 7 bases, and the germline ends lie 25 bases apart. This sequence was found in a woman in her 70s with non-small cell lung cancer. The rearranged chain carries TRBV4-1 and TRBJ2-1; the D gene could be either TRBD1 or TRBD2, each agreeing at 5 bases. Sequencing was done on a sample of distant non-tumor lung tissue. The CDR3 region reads CASSQDPPSSWRWTNEQFF. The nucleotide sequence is TGCGCCAGCAGCCAAGATCCCCCGTCTAGCTGGAGATGGACAAATGAGCAGTTCTTC.